This T cell receptor (beta chain) was identified in a study of HIV-infected patients and healthy controls. Study summary: Total CDR3 counts per chain did not differ significantly between patients and controls.

This clonotype was detected many times. The CDR3 loop spans 18 amino acids. Germline CDR1 MNHEY, CDR2 SVGEGT. V dropped 2 bases and J dropped 0 bases, with 20 bases sitting between them. 500 ng RNA was reverse transcribed with alpha and beta constant-region primers. Each of the alpha and beta chains got its own library through chain-specific third strand synthesis with indices. TCRdb reanalysed the 5' RACE reads using MiXCR and keeps one entry per CDR3 protein. The repertoire consists of about 9,600 distinct CDR3 sequences, with roughly 5% occurring once and the leading ten covering 13% to 15%. The repertoire came from unfractionated whole blood and reflected all unsorted peripheral T cells.

The sequences come from blood, collected before antiretroviral therapy. The receptor was isolated from an adult with HIV infection. The chain has TRBV6-2 or TRBV6-3 and TRBJ2-7; D unresolved. In DNA, the CDR3 is TGTGCCAGCAGTTACGCCGGACCCAACTTTGCCCCCTCCTACGAGCAGTACTTC. It is translated as CASSYAGPNFAPSYEQYF.